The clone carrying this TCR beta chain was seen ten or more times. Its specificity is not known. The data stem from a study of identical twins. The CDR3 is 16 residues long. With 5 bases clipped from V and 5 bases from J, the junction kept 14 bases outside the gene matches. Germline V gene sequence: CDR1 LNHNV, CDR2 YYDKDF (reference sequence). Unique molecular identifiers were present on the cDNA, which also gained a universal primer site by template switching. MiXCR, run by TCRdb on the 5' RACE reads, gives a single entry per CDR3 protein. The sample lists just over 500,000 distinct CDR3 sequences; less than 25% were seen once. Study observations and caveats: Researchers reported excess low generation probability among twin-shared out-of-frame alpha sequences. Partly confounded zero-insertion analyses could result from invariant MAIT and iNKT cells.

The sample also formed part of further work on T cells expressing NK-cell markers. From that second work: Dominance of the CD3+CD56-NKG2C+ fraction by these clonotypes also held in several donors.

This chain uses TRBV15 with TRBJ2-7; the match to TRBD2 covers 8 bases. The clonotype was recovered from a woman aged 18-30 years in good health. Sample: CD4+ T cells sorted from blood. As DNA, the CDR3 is TGTGCCACCAGCCCGCATAGGGCGGGAGGTATCGACGAGCAGTACTTC. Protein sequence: CATSPHRAGGIDEQYF.